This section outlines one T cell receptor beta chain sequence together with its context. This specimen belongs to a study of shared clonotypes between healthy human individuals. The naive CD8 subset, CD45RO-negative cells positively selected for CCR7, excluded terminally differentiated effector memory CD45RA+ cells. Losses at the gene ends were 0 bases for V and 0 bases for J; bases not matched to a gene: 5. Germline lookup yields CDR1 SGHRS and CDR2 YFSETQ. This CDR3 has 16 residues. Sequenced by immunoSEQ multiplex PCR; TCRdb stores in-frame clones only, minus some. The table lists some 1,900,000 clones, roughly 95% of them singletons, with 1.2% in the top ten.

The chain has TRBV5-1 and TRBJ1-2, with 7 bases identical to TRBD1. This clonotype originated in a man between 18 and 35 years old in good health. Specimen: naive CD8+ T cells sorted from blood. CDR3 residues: CASSLGTGETNYGYTF. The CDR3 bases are TGCGCCAGCAGCTTGGGGACAGGCGAGACTAACTATGGCTACACCTTC.